Below, 13 T cell receptor beta chains from the same sample are listed, as sequenced in a study of blood T cell repertoires in COVID-19. Here immunoSEQ multiplex PCR was the method, and the copy in TCRdb shows in-frame clones only, minus some. The sample consists of about 280,000 clones, around 85% of them appearing once. Sequences were obtained from PBMCs or T cells enriched from blood (not recorded which). Receptor source: a woman in her forties or fifties who had recovered from COVID-19.

The chain couples TRBV6-4 to TRBJ1-6, with 8 bases fitting TRBD1. From germline, CDR1 is MRHNA and CDR2 SNTAGT. The CDR3 is 15 amino acids. The junction had 7 bases not matched to a gene; V was cut back by 10 bases and J by 2 bases. CDR3 DNA sequence: TGTGCCAACTCAACAGGGGGTACCTATAATTCACCCCTCCACTTT. This codes for CANSTGGTYNSPLHF.

The chain employs TRBV24-1 and TRBJ2-1, with D tentatively TRBD1 (6 bases). The germline V gene has CDR1 KGHDR and CDR2 SFDVKD. The CDR3 consists of 16 residues. Trimming shortened V by 6 bases and J by 3 bases, and 17 bases separated the two germline ends. This CDR3 reads CATSNIKGGNYNEQFF. The CDR3 DNA sequence: TGTGCCACCAGTAACATCAAAGGGGGAAACTACAATGAGCAGTTCTTC.

V is TRBV13 and J is TRBJ2-7; TRBD1 might be the D (5 bases). Germline V gene sequence: CDR1 PRHDT, CDR2 FYEKMQ (reference sequence). There are 12 residues in the CDR3. The V and J ends lost 5 bases and 0 bases respectively, with 5 bases between them. This CDR3 is CASSRGSYEQYF. The CDR3 DNA reads TGTGCCAGCAGCAGGGGCTCCTACGAGCAGTACTTC.

This sequence joins TRBV28 and TRBJ1-2, with 7 bases matching TRBD1. The germline gives CDR1 MDHEN, CDR2 SYDVKM. V dropped 8 bases and J dropped 1; count of bases not matched to a gene: 7. The CDR3 is 14 residues long. The CDR3 protein is CASRSRGRNYGYTF. The CDR3, as DNA: TGTGCCAGCCGCTCAAGGGGGCGTAACTATGGCTACACCTTC.

The rearrangement links TRBV15 to TRBJ1-1, with a tentative D call TRBD1 (6 bases). The CDR3 covers 13 residues. Germline CDR1 and CDR2: LNHNV and YYDKDF (reference sequence). Deletions cut 3 bases from V and 6 bases from J, with 11 bases between. In nucleotides, the CDR3 is TGTGCCACCAGCAGGGACAGAGAGGCTGAAGCTTTCTTT. The encoded protein is CATSRDREAEAFF.

J is TRBJ2-1 and V is TRBV27; D is ambiguous. V shed 5 bases and J shed 0 bases, with 14 bases lying between them. CDR3 size: 16 residues. The germline gives CDR1 MNHEY, CDR2 SMNVEV (reference sequence). The CDR3 nucleotides are TGTGCCAGCAGTCGCTCCAGGCTTGTCTCCTACAATGAGCAGTTCTTC. This translates into CASSRSRLVSYNEQFF.

This chain uses TRBV19 with TRBJ1-5; 7 bases are shared with TRBD1. Unmatched junction bases numbered 11, after V lost 6 bases and J lost 9 bases. CDR3 size: 14 residues. Germline V gives CDR1 LNHDA, CDR2 SQIVND (reference sequence). CDR3 bases: TGTGCCAGTAGCCACAGACAGGGCCCTAGGCCCCAGCATTTT. This codes for CASSHRQGPRPQHF.

V and J are TRBV2 and TRBJ1-2, with unresolved D. The CDR3 has 14 residues. Germline lookup yields CDR1 SNHLY and CDR2 FYNNEI. Trimming removed 4 bases from V and 7 bases from J, with 16 bases in between. The CDR3 DNA reads TGTGCCAGCAGTGTGACCGGCCAATCGGGTGGCTACACCTTC. Translated, it gives CASSVTGQSGGYTF.

V gene TRBV15 combines with J gene TRBJ1-5; D remains unclear. The CDR3 has 15 amino acids. CDR1 LNHNV and CDR2 YYDKDF come from the germline V gene (reference sequence). Trimming pared 0 bases from V and 4 bases from J, leaving 10 bases between. CDR3 protein: CATSRDLADNQPQHF. The CDR3 DNA sequence: TGTGCCACCAGCAGAGATTTGGCAGATAATCAGCCCCAGCATTTT.

DNA of the CDR3: TGTGCCTGGCGTAAGAACACTGAAGCTTTCTTT. Its translation: CAWRKNTEAFF. V usage is TRBV30 and J usage is TRBJ1-1; D call uncertain. Germline values: CDR1 GTSNPN, CDR2 SVGIG (reference sequence). The CDR3 runs 11 residues. The V and J ends lost 5 bases and 1 base respectively, with 5 bases between them.

The rearrangement joins TRBV28 to TRBJ1-5; weak D call: TRBD1 (6 bases). The V gene lost 7 bases and the J gene lost 7 bases, with 17 bases spanning the gap. There are 14 residues in the CDR3. The V gene's germline CDR1 is MDHEN and CDR2 SYDVKM. CDR3: CASTKAGVQQPQHF. DNA for the CDR3: TGTGCCAGCACGAAGGCAGGGGTTCAACAGCCCCAGCATTTT.

The chain recombines TRBV5-4 with TRBJ2-1, with 10 bases matching TRBD2. Germline assignment: CDR1 SGHNT and CDR2 YYREEE (reference sequence). Trimming at V came to 3 bases and at J to 2 bases, leaving 2 bases not matched to a gene. The CDR3 is 15 residues long. CDR3 sequence reads: CASSYSGRAYNEQFF. As DNA, the CDR3 is TGTGCCAGCAGCTACAGCGGGAGGGCCTACAATGAGCAGTTCTTC.

This clone occurred a few times. The rearrangement uses TRBV5-6 and TRBJ2-3; 8 nucleotides agree with TRBD2. CDR3 length: 18 amino acids. From germline, CDR1 is SGHDT and CDR2 YYEEEE. Trimming at V came to 0 bases and at J to 2 bases, leaving 11 bases not matched to a gene. The CDR3: CASSLAGRGGRVTDTQYF. For the CDR3, the DNA is TGTGCCAGCAGCTTGGCGGGACGCGGGGGGCGAGTCACAGATACGCAGTATTTT.